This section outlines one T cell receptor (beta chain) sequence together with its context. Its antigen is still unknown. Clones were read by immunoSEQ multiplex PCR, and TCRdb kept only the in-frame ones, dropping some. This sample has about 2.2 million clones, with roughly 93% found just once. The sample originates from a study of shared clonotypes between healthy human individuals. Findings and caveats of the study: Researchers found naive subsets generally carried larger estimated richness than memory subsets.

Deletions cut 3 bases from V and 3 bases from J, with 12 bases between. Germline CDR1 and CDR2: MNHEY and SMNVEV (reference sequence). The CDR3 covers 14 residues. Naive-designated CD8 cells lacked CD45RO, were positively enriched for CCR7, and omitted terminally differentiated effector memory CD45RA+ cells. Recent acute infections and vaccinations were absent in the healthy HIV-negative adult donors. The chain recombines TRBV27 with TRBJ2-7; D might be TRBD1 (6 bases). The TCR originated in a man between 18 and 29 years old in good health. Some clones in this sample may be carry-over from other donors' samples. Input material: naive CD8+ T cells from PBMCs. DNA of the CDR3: TGTGCCAGCAGTTTTCTGGGGGCGGTCTACGAGCAGTACTTC. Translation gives CASSFLGAVYEQYF.